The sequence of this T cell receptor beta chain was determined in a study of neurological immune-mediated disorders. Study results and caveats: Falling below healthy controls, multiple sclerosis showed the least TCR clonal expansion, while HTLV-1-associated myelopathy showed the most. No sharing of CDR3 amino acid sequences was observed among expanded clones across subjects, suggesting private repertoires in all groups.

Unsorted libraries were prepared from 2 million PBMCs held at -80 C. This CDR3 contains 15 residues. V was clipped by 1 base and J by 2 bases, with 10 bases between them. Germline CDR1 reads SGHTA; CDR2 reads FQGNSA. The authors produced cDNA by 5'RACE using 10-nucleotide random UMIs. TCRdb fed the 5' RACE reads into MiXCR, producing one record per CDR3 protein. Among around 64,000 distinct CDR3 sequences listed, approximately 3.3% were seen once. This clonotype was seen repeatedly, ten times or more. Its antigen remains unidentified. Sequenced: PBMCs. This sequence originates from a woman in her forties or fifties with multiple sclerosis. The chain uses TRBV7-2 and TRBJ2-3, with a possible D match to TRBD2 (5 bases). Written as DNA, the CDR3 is TGTGCCAGCAGCTTAGTTCTAGCAGCCACAGATACGCAGTATTTT. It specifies CASSLVLAATDTQYF. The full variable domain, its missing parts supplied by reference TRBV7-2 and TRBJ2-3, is GAGVSQSPSNKVTEKGKDVELRCDPISGHTALYWYRQSLGQGLEFLIYFQGNSAPDKSGLPSDRFSAERTGGSVSTLTIQRTQQEDSAVYLCASSLVLAATDTQYFGPGTRLTVL.